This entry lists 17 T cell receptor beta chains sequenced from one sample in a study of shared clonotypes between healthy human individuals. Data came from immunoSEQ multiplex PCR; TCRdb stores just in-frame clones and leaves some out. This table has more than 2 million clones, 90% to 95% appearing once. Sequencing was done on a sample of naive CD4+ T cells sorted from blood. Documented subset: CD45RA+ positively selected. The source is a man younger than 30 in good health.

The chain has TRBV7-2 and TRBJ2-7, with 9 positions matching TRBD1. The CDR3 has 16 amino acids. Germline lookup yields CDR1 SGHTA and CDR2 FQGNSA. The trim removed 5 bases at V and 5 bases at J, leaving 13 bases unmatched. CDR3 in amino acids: CASSAWSGQGVNEQYF. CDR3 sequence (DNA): TGTGCCAGCAGCGCCTGGTCGGGACAGGGAGTAAACGAGCAGTACTTC.

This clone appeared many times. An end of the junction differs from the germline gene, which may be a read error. CDR3 sequence reads: CSAERDTTEAFF. In nucleotides, the CDR3 is TGCAGCGCTGAACGGGACACCACTGAAGCTTTCTTT. This rearrangement joins TRBV29-1 to TRBJ1-1, with D perhaps matching TRBD1 (6 bases). From germline, CDR1 is SQVTM and CDR2 ANQGSEA. The CDR3 spans 12 residues.

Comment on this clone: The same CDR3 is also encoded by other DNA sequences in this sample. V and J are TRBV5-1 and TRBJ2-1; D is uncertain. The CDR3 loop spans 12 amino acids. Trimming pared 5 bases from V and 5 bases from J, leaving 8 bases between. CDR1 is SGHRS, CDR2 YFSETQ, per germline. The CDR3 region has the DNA TGCGCCAGCAGTCTGGCGGACAATGAGCAGTTCTTC. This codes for CASSLADNEQFF.

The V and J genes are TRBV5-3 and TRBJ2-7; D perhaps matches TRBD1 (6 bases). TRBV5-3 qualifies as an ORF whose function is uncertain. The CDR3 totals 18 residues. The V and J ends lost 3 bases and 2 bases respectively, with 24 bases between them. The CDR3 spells CARSSKPQGRDRPYEQYF. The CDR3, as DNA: TGTGCCAGAAGCTCCAAACCCCAGGGGCGCGACCGGCCCTACGAGCAGTACTTC.

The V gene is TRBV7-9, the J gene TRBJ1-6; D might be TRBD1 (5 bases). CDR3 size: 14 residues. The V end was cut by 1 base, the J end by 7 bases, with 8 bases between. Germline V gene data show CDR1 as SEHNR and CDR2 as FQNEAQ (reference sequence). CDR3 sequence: CASSLGPGNSPLHF. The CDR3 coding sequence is TGTGCCAGCAGCTTAGGGCCAGGGAATTCACCCCTCCACTTT.

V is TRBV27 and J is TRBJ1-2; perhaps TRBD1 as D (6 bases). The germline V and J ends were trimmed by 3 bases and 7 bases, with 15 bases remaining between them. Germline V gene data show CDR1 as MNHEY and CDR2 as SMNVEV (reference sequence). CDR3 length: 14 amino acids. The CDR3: CASSFQGKGAGYTF. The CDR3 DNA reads TGTGCCAGCAGTTTTCAGGGGAAGGGCGCTGGCTACACCTTC.

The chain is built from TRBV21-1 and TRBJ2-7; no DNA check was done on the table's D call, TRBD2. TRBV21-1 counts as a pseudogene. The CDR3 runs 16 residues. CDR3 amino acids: CASSKIRQGLPHEQYF. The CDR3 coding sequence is TGTGCCAGCAGCAAAATCCGTCAGGGACTTCCCCACGAGCAGTACTTC.

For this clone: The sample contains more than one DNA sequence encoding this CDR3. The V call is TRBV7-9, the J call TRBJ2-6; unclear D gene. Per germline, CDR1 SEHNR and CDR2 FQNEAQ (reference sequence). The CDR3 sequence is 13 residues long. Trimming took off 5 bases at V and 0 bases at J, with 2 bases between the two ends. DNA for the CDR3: TGTGCCAGCAGCCCCTCTGGGGCCAACGTCCTGACTTTC. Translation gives CASSPSGANVLTF.

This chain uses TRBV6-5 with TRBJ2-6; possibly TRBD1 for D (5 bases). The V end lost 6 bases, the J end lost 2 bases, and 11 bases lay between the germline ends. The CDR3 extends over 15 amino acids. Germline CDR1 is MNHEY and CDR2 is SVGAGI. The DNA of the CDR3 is TGTGCCAGCAGCCAAGGCAGGGCTGGGGCCAACGTCCTGACTTTC. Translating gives CASSQGRAGANVLTF.

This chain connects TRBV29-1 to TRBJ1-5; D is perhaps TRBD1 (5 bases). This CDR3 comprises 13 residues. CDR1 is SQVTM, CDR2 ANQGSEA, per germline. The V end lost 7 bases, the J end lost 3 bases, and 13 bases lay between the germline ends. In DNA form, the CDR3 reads TGCAGCGCCGCGGGGACCAACAATCAGCCCCAGCATTTT. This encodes CSAAGTNNQPQHF.

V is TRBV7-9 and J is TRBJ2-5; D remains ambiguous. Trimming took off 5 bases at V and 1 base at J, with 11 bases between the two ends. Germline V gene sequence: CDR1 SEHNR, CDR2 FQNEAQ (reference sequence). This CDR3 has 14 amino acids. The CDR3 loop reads CASSTWTVQETQYF. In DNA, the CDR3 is TGTGCCAGCAGCACCTGGACCGTCCAAGAGACCCAGTACTTC. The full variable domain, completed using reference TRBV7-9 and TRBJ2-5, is DTGVSQNPRHKITKRGQNVTFRCDPISEHNRLYWYRQTLGQGPEFLTYFQNEAQLEKSRLLSDRFSAERPKGSFSTLEIQRTEQGDSAMYLCASSTWTVQETQYFGPGTRLLVL.

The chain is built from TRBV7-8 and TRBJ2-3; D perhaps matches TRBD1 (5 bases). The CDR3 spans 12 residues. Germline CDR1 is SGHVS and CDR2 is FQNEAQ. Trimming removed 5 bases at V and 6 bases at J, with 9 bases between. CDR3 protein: CASSRAGDTQYF. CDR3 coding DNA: TGTGCCAGCAGCCGAGCAGGGGATACGCAGTATTTT.

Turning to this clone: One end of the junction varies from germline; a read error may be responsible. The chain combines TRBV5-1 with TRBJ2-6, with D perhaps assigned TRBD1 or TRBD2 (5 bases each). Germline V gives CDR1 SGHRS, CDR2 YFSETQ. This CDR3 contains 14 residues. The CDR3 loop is CASDSNLGDNVLTF. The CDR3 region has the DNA TGCGCCAGCGACTCTAATTTGGGGGACAACGTCCTGACTTTC.

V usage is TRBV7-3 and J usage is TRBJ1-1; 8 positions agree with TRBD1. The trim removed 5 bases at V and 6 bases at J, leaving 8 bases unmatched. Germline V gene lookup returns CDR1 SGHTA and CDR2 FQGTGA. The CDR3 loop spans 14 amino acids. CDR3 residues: CASSPLDRGAEAFF. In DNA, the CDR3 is TGTGCCAGCAGCCCCCTTGACAGGGGTGCTGAAGCTTTCTTT.

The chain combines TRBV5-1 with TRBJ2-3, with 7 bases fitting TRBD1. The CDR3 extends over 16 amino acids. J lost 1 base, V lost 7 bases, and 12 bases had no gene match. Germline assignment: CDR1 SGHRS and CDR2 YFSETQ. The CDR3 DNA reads TGCGCCAGCGGCGACGGCAGGGGGATCGGCACAGATACGCAGTATTTT. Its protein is CASGDGRGIGTDTQYF.

The chain's CDR3 is CASSPPVSELFF. In DNA, the CDR3 is TGTGCCAGCAGCCCTCCGGTTTCGGAGCTGTTTTTT. This chain connects TRBV11-2 to TRBJ2-2; the D is unclear. The CDR3 consists of 12 residues. V was pared by 5 bases and J by 10 bases, with 11 bases between. Looked up from germline, CDR1 is SGHAT and CDR2 is FQNNGV.

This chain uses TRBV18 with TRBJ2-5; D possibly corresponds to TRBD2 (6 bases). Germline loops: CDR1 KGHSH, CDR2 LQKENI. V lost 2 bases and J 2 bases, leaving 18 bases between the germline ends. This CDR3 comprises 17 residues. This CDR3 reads CASSPSVGSSGQETQYF. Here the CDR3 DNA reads TGTGCCAGCTCACCAAGTGTCGGGTCGAGCGGGCAAGAGACCCAGTACTTC.